The 5 T cell receptor beta chains below were found in one sample sequenced in a study of control samples from healthy donors and cancer patients. The data were produced by immunoSEQ multiplex PCR, yet TCRdb's version contains in-frame clones alone and is incomplete. Of about 94,000 clones listed, 85% to 90% are singletons. Sequencing was performed on blood. Receptor source: a woman in her fifties or sixties in good health.

This rearrangement joins TRBV9 to TRBJ2-5; 7 positions agree with TRBD2. V lost 3 bases, J lost 2 bases, and 7 bases stayed unmatched. The CDR3 contains 15 residues. The germline V gene has CDR1 SGDLS and CDR2 YYNGEE. CDR3 DNA sequence: TGTGCCAGCAGCGCTCGGGACTACAGGCAAGAGACCCAGTACTTC. Translating gives CASSARDYRQETQYF.

The chain recombines TRBV5-4 with TRBJ2-1; D possibly matches TRBD1 or TRBD2 (5 bases each). This CDR3 has 15 residues. Looked up from germline, CDR1 is SGHNT and CDR2 is YYREEE (reference sequence). Trimming removed 5 bases at V and 7 bases at J, with 19 bases between. The CDR3 nucleotides read TGTGCCAGCAGTCCAGAGGGACCGCGTGTTAATGAGCAGTTCTTC. Its protein is CASSPEGPRVNEQFF.

The V call is TRBV4-3, the J call TRBJ2-3, with 8 bases identical to TRBD2. This CDR3 has 16 amino acids. Unmatched junction bases numbered 4, after V lost 1 base and J lost 1 base. Germline CDR1 reads LGHNA; CDR2 reads YSLEER. The CDR3 loop is CASSQGAAGGTDTQYF. In DNA form, the CDR3 reads TGCGCCAGCAGCCAAGGGGCAGCGGGGGGCACAGATACGCAGTATTTT.

J is TRBJ1-1 and V is TRBV10-2, with 8 bases identical to TRBD1. The V gene end was trimmed by 7 bases and the J gene end by 0 bases; junction bases not matched to a gene: 7. This CDR3 has 15 residues. From germline, CDR1 is WSHSY and CDR2 SAAADI. The CDR3 loop is CASIAGGWMNTEAFF. CDR3 bases: TGCGCCAGCATTGCAGGGGGCTGGATGAACACTGAAGCTTTCTTT.

V is TRBV28 and J is TRBJ1-6; D possibly corresponds to TRBD1 (5 bases). The V gene's germline CDR1 is MDHEN and CDR2 SYDVKM. Trimming removed 6 bases from V and 9 bases from J, with 18 bases in between. The CDR3 has 15 amino acids. The CDR3 loop reads CASRKSSGRGSPLHF. Written as DNA, the CDR3 is TGTGCCAGCAGAAAAAGTTCGGGGAGGGGTTCACCCCTCCACTTT.